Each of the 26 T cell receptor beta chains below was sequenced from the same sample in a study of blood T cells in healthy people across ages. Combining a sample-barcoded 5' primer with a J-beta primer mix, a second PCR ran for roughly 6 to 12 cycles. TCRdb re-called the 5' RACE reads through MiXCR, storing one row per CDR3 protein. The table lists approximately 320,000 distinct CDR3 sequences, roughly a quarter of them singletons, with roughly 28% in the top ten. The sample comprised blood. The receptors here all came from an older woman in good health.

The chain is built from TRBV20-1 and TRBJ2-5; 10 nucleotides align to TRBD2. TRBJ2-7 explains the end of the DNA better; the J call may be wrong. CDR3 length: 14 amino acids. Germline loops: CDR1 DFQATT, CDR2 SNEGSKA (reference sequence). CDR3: CSAGGAGGGYEQYF. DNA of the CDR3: TGCAGTGCTGGGGGAGCGGGAGGGGGTTACGAGCAGTACTTC.

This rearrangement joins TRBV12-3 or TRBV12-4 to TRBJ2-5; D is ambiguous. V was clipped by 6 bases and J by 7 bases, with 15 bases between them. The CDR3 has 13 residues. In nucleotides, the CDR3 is TGTGCCAGCAGGGCTACTTTGTCCGGGACCCAGTACTTC. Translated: CASRATLSGTQYF.

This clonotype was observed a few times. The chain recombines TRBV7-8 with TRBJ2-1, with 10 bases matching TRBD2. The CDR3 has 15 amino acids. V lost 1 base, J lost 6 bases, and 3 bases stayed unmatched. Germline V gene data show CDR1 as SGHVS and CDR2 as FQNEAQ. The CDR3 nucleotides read TGTGCCAGCAGCTTAGATAGCGGGGGGCTCAATGAGCAGTTCTTC. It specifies CASSLDSGGLNEQFF.

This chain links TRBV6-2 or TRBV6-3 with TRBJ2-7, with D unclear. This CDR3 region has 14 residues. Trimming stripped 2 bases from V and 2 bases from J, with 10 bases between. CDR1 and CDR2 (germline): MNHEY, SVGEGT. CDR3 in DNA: TGTGCCAGCAGTTACGAGGTGCAGACCTACGAGCAGTACTTC. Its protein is CASSYEVQTYEQYF.

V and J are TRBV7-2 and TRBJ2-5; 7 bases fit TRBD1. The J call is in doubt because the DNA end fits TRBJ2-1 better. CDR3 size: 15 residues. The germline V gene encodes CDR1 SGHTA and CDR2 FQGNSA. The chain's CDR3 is CASSPPGQPGNEQFF. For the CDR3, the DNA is TGTGCCAGCAGCCCACCGGGACAGCCGGGCAATGAGCAGTTCTTC.

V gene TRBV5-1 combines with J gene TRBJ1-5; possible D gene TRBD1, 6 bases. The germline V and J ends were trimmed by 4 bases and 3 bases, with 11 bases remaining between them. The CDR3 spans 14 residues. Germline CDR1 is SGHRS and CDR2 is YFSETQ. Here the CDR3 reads CASSPGQPNQPQHF. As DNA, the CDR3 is TGCGCCAGCAGCCCAGGACAGCCCAATCAGCCCCAGCATTTT.

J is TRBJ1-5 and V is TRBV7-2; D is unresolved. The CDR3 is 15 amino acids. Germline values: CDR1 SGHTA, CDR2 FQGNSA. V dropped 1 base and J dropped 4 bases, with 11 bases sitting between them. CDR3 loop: CASSLDLGGNQPQHF. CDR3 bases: TGTGCCAGCAGCTTAGATTTAGGAGGGAATCAGCCCCAGCATTTT. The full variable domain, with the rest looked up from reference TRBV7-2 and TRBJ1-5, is GAGVSQSPSNKVTEKGKDVELRCDPISGHTALYWYRQSLGQGLEFLIYFQGNSAPDKSGLPSDRFSAERTGGSVSTLTIQRTQQEDSAVYLCASSLDLGGNQPQHFGDGTRLSIL.

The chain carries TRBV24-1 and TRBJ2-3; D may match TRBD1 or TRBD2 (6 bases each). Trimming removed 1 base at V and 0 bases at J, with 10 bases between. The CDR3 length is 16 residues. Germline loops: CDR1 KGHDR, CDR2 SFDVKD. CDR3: CATSDLGGGSTDTQYF. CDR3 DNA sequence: TGTGCCACCAGTGATTTAGGAGGGGGAAGCACAGATACGCAGTATTTT.

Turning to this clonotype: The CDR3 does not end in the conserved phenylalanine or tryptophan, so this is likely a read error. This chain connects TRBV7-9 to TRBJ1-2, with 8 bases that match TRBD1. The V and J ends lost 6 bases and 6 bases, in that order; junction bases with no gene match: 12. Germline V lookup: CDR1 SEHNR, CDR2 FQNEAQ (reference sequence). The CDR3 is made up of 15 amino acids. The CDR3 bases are TGTGCCAGCAGACCCTGGGGACAGGAAACTAATGGCTACACCCTC. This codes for CASRPWGQETNGYTL.

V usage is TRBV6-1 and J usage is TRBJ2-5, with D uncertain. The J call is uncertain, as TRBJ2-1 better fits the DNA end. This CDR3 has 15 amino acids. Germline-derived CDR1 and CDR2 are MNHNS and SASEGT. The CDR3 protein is CASSGLFPAYSGQFF. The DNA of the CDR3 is TGTGCCAGCAGTGGACTCTTCCCCGCCTACAGTGGGCAGTTCTTC.

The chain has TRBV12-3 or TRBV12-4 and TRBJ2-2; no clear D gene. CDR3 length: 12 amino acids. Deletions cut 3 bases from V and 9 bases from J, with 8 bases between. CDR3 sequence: CASSLNSRELFF. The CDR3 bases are TGTGCCAGCAGTTTGAACAGCCGGGAGCTGTTTTTT.

The CDR3 region is CASSHPGQGRYGYTF. As DNA, the CDR3 is TGTGCCAGCAGCCACCCCGGGCAGGGGCGGTATGGCTACACCTTC. The rearrangement joins TRBV7-9 to TRBJ1-2; tentatively, D is TRBD1 (6 bases). This CDR3 region has 15 residues. V lost 5 bases and J 5 bases, leaving 18 bases between the germline ends. The germline CDR1 and CDR2 sequences are SEHNR and FQNEAQ (reference sequence).

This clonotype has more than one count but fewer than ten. The CDR3 nucleotides read TGTGCCAGTAGTATCGGAGGGAGGGACGAGCAGTACTTC. The encoded protein is CASSIGGRDEQYF. This sequence joins TRBV19 and TRBJ2-7; 7 positions match TRBD2. Germline values: CDR1 LNHDA, CDR2 SQIVND (reference sequence). CDR3 length: 13 residues. V lost 3 bases to trimming and J lost 5 bases; unmatched junction nucleotides: 4.

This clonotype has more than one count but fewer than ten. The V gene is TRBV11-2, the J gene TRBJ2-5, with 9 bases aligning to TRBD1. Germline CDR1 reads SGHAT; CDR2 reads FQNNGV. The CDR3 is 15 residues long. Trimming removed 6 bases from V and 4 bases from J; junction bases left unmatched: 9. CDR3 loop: CASSSQGAVGETQYF. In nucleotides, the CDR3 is TGTGCCAGCAGTTCACAGGGGGCTGTTGGAGAGACCCAGTACTTC.

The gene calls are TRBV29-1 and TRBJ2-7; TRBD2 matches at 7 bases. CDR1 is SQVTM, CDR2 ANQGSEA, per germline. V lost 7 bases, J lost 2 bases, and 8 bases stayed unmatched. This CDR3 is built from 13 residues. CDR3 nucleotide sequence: TGCAGCGCGGGGGAGGGCAGAGCCTACGAGCAGTACTTC. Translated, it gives CSAGEGRAYEQYF.

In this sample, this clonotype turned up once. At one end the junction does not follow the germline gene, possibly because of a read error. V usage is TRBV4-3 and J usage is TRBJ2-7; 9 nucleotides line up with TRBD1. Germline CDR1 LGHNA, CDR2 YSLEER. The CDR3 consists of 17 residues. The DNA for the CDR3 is TGCGCTAGCAGCCAAGAACTGGTGGGACAGGGAATACACGAGCAGTACTTC. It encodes CASSQELVGQGIHEQYF.

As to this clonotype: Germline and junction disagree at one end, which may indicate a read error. Written as DNA, the CDR3 is TGTGCCAGCAGGTCAGTCTCCTACAATGAGCAGTTCTTC. This encodes CASRSVSYNEQFF. This chain joins TRBV5-1 and TRBJ2-1; D remains unclear. The CDR3 is made up of 13 amino acids. Germline lookup yields CDR1 SGHRS and CDR2 YFSETQ.

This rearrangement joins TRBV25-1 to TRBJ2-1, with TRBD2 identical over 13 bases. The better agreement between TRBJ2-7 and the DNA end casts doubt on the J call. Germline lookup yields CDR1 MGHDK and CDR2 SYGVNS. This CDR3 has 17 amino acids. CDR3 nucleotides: TGTGCCAGCAGTGAATGTGACGCCGGACTAGCGGGAGAAGAGCAGTACTTC. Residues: CASSECDAGLAGEEQYF.

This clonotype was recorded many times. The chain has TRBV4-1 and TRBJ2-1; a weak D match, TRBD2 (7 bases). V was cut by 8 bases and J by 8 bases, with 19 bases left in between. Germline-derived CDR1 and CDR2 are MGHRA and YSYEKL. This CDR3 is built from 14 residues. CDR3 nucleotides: TGCGCCAGCCGGCGGGGGAGTGGGGGCCATGAGCAGTTCTTC. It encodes CASRRGSGGHEQFF.

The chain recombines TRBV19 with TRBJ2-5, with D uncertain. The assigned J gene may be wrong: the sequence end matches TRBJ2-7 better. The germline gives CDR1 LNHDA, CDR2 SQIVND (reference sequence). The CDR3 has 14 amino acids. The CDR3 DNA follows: TGTGCCAGTAGTAGCCACGGCAATAGCTACGAGCAGTACTTC. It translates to CASSSHGNSYEQYF.

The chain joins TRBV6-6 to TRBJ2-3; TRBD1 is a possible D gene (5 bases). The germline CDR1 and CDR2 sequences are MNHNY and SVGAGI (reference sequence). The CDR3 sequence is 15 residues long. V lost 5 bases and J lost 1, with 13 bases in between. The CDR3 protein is CASSQGEHRTDTQYF. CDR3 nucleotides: TGTGCCAGCAGTCAAGGGGAACACCGCACAGATACGCAGTATTTT.

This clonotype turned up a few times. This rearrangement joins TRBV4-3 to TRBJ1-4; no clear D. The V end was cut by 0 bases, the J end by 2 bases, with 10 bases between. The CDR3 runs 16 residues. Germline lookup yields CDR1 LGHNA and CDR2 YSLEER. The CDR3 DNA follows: TGCGCCAGCAGCCAAGAGGACGGGCGGACTAATGAAAAACTGTTTTTT. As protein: CASSQEDGRTNEKLFF.

CDR3 bases: TGTGCCAGTAGTCGGACAGTGCAGGGCTACGAGCAGTACTTC. It translates to CASSRTVQGYEQYF. The chain employs TRBV19 and TRBJ2-7; D is perhaps TRBD1 (6 bases). The CDR3 is made up of 14 amino acids. With 5 bases removed from V and 3 bases from J, the gap between germline ends came to 14 bases. The germline CDR1 and CDR2 sequences are LNHDA and SQIVND (reference sequence). Full variable domain (outside the CDR3, taken from reference TRBV19 and TRBJ2-7): DGGITQSPKYLFRKEGQNVTLSCEQNLNHDAMYWYRQDPGQGLRLIYYSQIVNDFQKGDIAEGYSVSREKKESFPLTVTSAQKNPTAFYLCASSRTVQGYEQYFGPGTRLTVT.

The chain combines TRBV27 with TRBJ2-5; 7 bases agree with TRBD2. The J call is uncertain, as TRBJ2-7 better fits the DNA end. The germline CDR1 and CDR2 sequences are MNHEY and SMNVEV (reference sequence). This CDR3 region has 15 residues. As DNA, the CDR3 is TGTGCCAGCAAAGAACGGGGAGGGAGCCCCTACGAGCAGTACTTC. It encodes CASKERGGSPYEQYF.

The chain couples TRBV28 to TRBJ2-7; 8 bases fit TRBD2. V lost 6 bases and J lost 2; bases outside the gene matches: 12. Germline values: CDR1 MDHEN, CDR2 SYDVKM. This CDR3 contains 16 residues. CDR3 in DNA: TGTGCCAGCAGAAGCGAAGCGGGAGCGCTGCCCTACGAGCAGTACTTC. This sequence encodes CASRSEAGALPYEQYF.

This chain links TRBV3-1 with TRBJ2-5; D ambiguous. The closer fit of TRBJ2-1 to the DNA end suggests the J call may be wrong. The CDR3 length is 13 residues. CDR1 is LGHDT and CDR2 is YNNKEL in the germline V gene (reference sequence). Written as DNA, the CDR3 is TGTGCCAGCAGCCGAATGAGGCTAACGGAGCAGTTCTTC. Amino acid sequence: CASSRMRLTEQFF.